The clone carrying this T cell receptor beta chain was seen more than once but under ten times. Amplification of TCR beta CDR3 regions used RNA as the template. The TCR CDR3 was amplified in a first-round RT-PCR using the HTBI primer set. TCRdb called the multiplex PCR reads again in MiXCR, with one record for every CDR3 protein. The data hold around 420,000 distinct CDR3 sequences, with 15% to 17% observed a single time. This record comes from a study of T cells in Graves' hyperthyroidism and ophthalmopathy. Sequencing input: blood. This sequence originates from a young woman with Graves' hyperthyroidism.

For the CDR3, the DNA is TGCGCCAGCAGCCAAGCCGCAAATCAGCCCCAGCATTTT. It codes for CASSQAANQPQHF. This chain uses TRBV4-1 with TRBJ1-5; the D is unclear. The V gene's germline CDR1 is MGHRA and CDR2 YSYEKL. CDR3 length: 13 amino acids. V lost 1 base and J 4 bases, leaving 5 bases between the germline ends.